This TCR beta chain was sequenced during a study of cytomegalovirus exposure and HLA in healthy donors. Study results and limitations: A later analysis reportedly identified an Asian-associated ancestry cluster as carrying fewer N-insertions than the 666-donor mean.

60 Vbeta and 13 Jbeta primers were used in PCR. Data came from immunoSEQ multiplex PCR; TCRdb stores just in-frame clones and leaves some out. The data hold hundreds of thousands of clones, with over 70% observed a single time. V shed 2 bases and J 0 bases; nucleotides not matched to a gene: 20. Germline V CDR1 and CDR2: SNHLY, FYNNEI. This CDR3 comprises 21 residues. In regard to this clone: The antigen is not known.

The source of this sequence is a boy younger than 10 in good health and CMV-seronegative. This chain connects TRBV2 to TRBJ1-1; 8 bases agree with TRBD1. The sequenced material came from PBMCs. The CDR3 loop is CASSEPAPSLQGGPMNTEAFF. The CDR3 bases are TGTGCCAGCAGTGAACCAGCACCTTCCCTACAGGGGGGGCCCATGAACACTGAAGCTTTCTTT.